The 27 T cell receptor beta chains given below trace back to one sample, sequenced in a study of tissue T cells after allogeneic stem cell transplantation (dated by TCRdb to between 2020 and 2023). Library preparation was by the immunoSEQ multiplex PCR assay. TCRdb took this table from immuneACCESS and kept in-frame rearrangements with V and J called. Such tables lack part of the clones; where checked against another copy, unresolved V genes explain under half of the gap, and the rest is unexplained. The sample table lists roughly 1,200 clones, around three quarters of them with a count of one. Of the sample, 25% falls within the top ten clones. The time point tag for this specimen amounts to: human tissue collected at research (rapid) autopsy. The sample consisted of skin, taken at autopsy. The receptor set was obtained from an older male patient with steroid-refractory graft-versus-host disease after an allogeneic stem cell transplant. Post transplant, some T cells may arise from the graft donor.

This chain links TRBV10-3 with TRBJ1-1, with 7 bases aligning to TRBD1. J gave up 6 bases and V 10 bases, and 5 bases lay outside the gene matches. Germline V lookup: CDR1 ENHRY, CDR2 SYGVKD. The CDR3 runs to 11 residues. For the CDR3, the DNA is TGTGCCACCCAGGGGGAAGCTGAAGCTTTCTTT. Translated: CATQGEAEAFF.

The chain combines TRBV6-5 with TRBJ2-2; D not resolved. The CDR3 loop spans 14 amino acids. Germline V gene sequence: CDR1 MNHEY, CDR2 SVGAGI. V lost 6 bases to trimming and J lost 0 bases, with 8 bases between them. The CDR3 spells CASRDGANTGELFF. The DNA of the CDR3 is TGTGCCAGCAGGGACGGCGCGAACACCGGGGAGCTGTTTTTT.

J is TRBJ2-7 and V is TRBV19; 7 bases agree with TRBD1. V lost 2 bases to trimming and J lost 2 bases; unmatched junction nucleotides: 3. The CDR3 contains 14 residues. Germline-derived CDR1 and CDR2 are LNHDA and SQIVND (reference sequence). The CDR3 here is CASSITGVAYEQYF. CDR3 DNA: TGTGCCAGTAGTATAACAGGGGTGGCCTACGAGCAGTACTTC.

V and J are TRBV19 and TRBJ2-7, with 8 positions matching TRBD1. J lost 0 bases, V lost 5 bases, and 6 bases had no gene match. Germline V gene lookup returns CDR1 LNHDA and CDR2 SQIVND (reference sequence). This CDR3 has 15 residues. The CDR3 sequence: CASSFLGQASYEQYF. The CDR3 DNA sequence: TGTGCCAGTAGTTTCCTGGGACAGGCCTCCTACGAGCAGTACTTC.

J is TRBJ2-3 and V is TRBV2, with D possibly being TRBD2 (6 bases). V was shortened by 6 bases and J by 0 bases, with 13 bases between the two germline ends. Germline CDR1 and CDR2: SNHLY and FYNNEI. The CDR3 has 15 residues. In DNA, the CDR3 is TGTGCCAGCAGCTCCGGGACTTCTAGCACAGATACGCAGTATTTT. Its protein product is CASSSGTSSTDTQYF.

CDR3 sequence reads: CASSLGQGSYNEQFF. The CDR3, as DNA: TGCGCCAGCAGCTTGGGACAGGGCTCCTACAATGAGCAGTTCTTC. The chain couples TRBV5-1 to TRBJ2-1; 7 bases agree with TRBD1. Germline CDR1 SGHRS, CDR2 YFSETQ. The CDR3 runs 15 residues. The ends lost 0 bases at V and 0 bases at J; junction bases unmatched: 0.

In this sample, this clone turned up a few times. Other DNA sequences of this sample code for an identical CDR3. This rearrangement joins TRBV3-1 (or the pseudogene TRBV3-2) to TRBJ1-2; unclear D gene. In germline, CDR1 is LGHDT, CDR2 YNNKEL (reference sequence). CDR3 size: 13 residues. V was cut by 3 bases and J by 0 bases, with 5 bases left in between. The CDR3 here is CASSQTANYGYTF. The DNA of the CDR3 is TGTGCCAGCAGCCAGACGGCTAACTATGGCTACACCTTC.

The chain's CDR3 is CASSYSRGQQPQHF. The DNA for the CDR3 is TGTGCCAGCAGTTACTCCAGGGGCCAGCAGCCCCAGCATTTT. The rearrangement links TRBV6-6 to TRBJ1-5, with TRBD1 as a possible D gene (6 bases). Trimming stripped 0 bases from V and 7 bases from J, with 10 bases between. CDR1 and CDR2 (germline): MNHNY, SVGAGI (reference sequence). CDR3 length: 14 amino acids.

The chain couples TRBV3-1 (or the pseudogene TRBV3-2) to TRBJ2-5; D possibly corresponds to TRBD1 (5 bases). This CDR3 spans 14 amino acids. Per germline, CDR1 LGHDT and CDR2 YNNKEL (reference sequence). V shed 5 bases and J shed 3 bases, with 13 bases lying between them. CDR3 nucleotide sequence: TGTGCCAGCAGCGCAGCAGGGCAGGAAGAGACCCAGTACTTC. This sequence encodes CASSAAGQEETQYF.

This clone showed up just a few times. The chain has TRBV7-2 and TRBJ2-6; 7 nucleotides align to TRBD1. The CDR3 spans 16 residues. Unmatched junction bases numbered 8, after V lost 7 bases and J lost 2 bases. Germline V gene sequence: CDR1 SGHTA, CDR2 FQGNSA. The CDR3 DNA is TGTGCCAGCACCCAGGGGGTAGGGGCTGGGGCCAACGTCCTGACTTTC. This translates into CASTQGVGAGANVLTF.

The genes are TRBV6-2 or TRBV6-3 and TRBJ2-1; 8 bases agree with TRBD2. Germline V gene lookup returns CDR1 MNHEY and CDR2 SVGEGT. The CDR3 totals 17 residues. With V trimmed by 0 bases and J by 4 bases, 8 bases remained unmatched. The CDR3 bases are TGTGCCAGCAGTTACTCCCCTGTTAGCGGGGTATACAATGAGCAGTTCTTC. This encodes CASSYSPVSGVYNEQFF.

Turning to this clone: Its ends do not fully match the called genes, so a read error is possible. V is TRBV7-7 and J is TRBJ2-5; 7 bases line up with TRBD2. The CDR3 spans 16 residues. Germline CDR1 and CDR2: SSHAT and FNYEAQ (reference sequence). CDR3 sequence reads: CASSRRLAPDQETQYF. The CDR3 region has the DNA TGTGCTAGCAGCCGCAGACTAGCTCCTGACCAAGAGACCCAGTACTTC.

The chain employs TRBV7-2 and TRBJ2-5; no definite D call. The CDR3 length is 15 residues. Per the germline V gene, CDR1 is SGHTA and CDR2 is FQGNSA. The ends were cut back, 3 bases at V and 5 bases at J, with 16 bases in the middle. The CDR3 protein is CASSLLPGSGETQYF. CDR3 in DNA: TGTGCCAGCAGCTTGTTACCGGGTTCTGGGGAGACCCAGTACTTC.

This clone came up a few times. J is TRBJ2-5 and V is TRBV11-2, with 11 positions matching TRBD2. Germline assignment: CDR1 SGHAT and CDR2 FQNNGV. The V gene end was trimmed by 5 bases and the J gene end by 6 bases; junction bases not matched to a gene: 11. This CDR3 contains 16 residues. The CDR3 protein is CASSPFSGGGEKTQYF. Here the CDR3 DNA reads TGTGCCAGCAGCCCATTTAGCGGGGGGGGCGAGAAGACCCAGTACTTC.

The chain couples TRBV5-6 to TRBJ2-7; TRBD2 might be the D (5 bases). This CDR3 is 15 amino acids long. Germline V CDR1 and CDR2: SGHDT, YYEEEE. Between the trimmed V and J ends, which lost 6 bases and 9 bases, there was a span of 25 bases. In DNA form, the CDR3 reads TGTGCCAGCAAGGAGTTTGGAGGTCCTTCTCGTGTGCAGTACTTC. Its protein product is CASKEFGGPSRVQYF.

V usage is TRBV18 and J usage is TRBJ1-2; D gene ambiguous. The CDR3 runs to 13 residues. CDR1 is KGHSH and CDR2 is LQKENI in the germline V gene. V lost 2 bases to trimming and J lost 3 bases, with 7 bases between them. CDR3 protein: CASSPGEDYGYTF. As DNA, the CDR3 is TGTGCCAGCTCACCAGGCGAAGACTATGGCTACACCTTC.

This sequence joins TRBV5-1 and TRBJ2-1, with 14 nucleotides matching TRBD2. Germline CDR1 reads SGHRS; CDR2 reads YFSETQ. With 4 bases clipped from V and 8 bases from J, the junction kept 2 bases outside the gene matches. The CDR3 is 14 amino acids. CDR3 loop: CASSGTSGGDEQFF. The CDR3 nucleotides read TGCGCCAGCAGCGGGACTAGCGGGGGAGATGAGCAGTTCTTC.

The CDR3 here is CATSREMTVNTEAFF. CDR3 DNA sequence: TGTGCCACCAGCAGAGAGATGACAGTGAACACTGAAGCTTTCTTT. V is TRBV15 and J is TRBJ1-1, with D tentatively TRBD1 (5 bases). The CDR3 has 15 amino acids. Trimming removed 0 bases at V and 0 bases at J, with 8 bases between. Germline values: CDR1 LNHNV, CDR2 YYDKDF (reference sequence).

This sequence joins TRBV9 and TRBJ2-1, with a weak D call TRBD2 (5 bases). Germline V gene lookup returns CDR1 SGDLS and CDR2 YYNGEE. The CDR3 has 16 amino acids. V dropped 3 bases and J dropped 1 base, with 14 bases sitting between them. CDR3 in amino acids: CASSAQSGLSYNEQFF. CDR3 nucleotide sequence: TGTGCCAGCAGCGCTCAAAGCGGCCTATCCTACAATGAGCAGTTCTTC.

This chain joins TRBV6-2 or TRBV6-3 and TRBJ2-5, with TRBD1 matching over 9 bases. The CDR3 is made up of 16 amino acids. Germline assignment: CDR1 MNHEY and CDR2 SVGEGT. Trimming removed 4 bases from V and 4 bases from J; junction bases left unmatched: 10. This chain's CDR3 is CASSSYPTGGRETQYF. CDR3 nucleotide sequence: TGTGCCAGCAGTTCCTACCCAACAGGGGGCAGAGAGACCCAGTACTTC.

A note on this clone: A much larger clone differs from this one at a single base, so this may be a read error. The V call is TRBV5-6, the J call TRBJ2-5; 8 nucleotides align to TRBD2. The CDR3 loop spans 15 amino acids. Germline V gene lookup returns CDR1 SGHDT and CDR2 YYEEEE. Trimming took 10 bases from V and 4 from J; bases not matched to a gene: 15. CDR3 sequence: CARRLGAGGGETQYF. The CDR3 DNA reads TGTGCCCGCCGCTTGGGGGCCGGGGGGGGAGAGACCCAGTACTTC.

V and J are TRBV11-2 and TRBJ2-3; D may be TRBD2 (7 bases). CDR3 size: 16 residues. With 0 bases removed from V and 6 bases from J, the gap between germline ends came to 16 bases. Germline values: CDR1 SGHAT, CDR2 FQNNGV. CDR3 in amino acids: CASSLEPGGLGDTQYF. The CDR3 nucleotides read TGTGCCAGCAGCTTAGAACCCGGGGGGCTTGGGGATACGCAGTATTTT. Using reference TRBV11-2 and TRBJ2-3 for the parts outside the CDR3, the full variable domain is EAGVAQSPRYKIIEKRQSVAFWCNPISGHATLYWYQQILGQGPKLLIQFQNNGVVDDSQLPKDRFSAERLKGVDSTLKIQPAKLEDSAVYLCASSLEPGGLGDTQYFGPGTRLTVL.

Points on this clone: This may be a read error: a much more frequent sequence differs by one nucleotide. This rearrangement joins TRBV5-6 to TRBJ2-5; 8 bases are shared with TRBD2. Looked up from germline, CDR1 is SGHDT and CDR2 is YYEEEE. The CDR3 is 15 residues long. Written as DNA, the CDR3 is TGTGCCCGCAGCGTGGGGGCCGGGGGGGGAGAGACCCAGTACTTC. Amino acid sequence: CARSVGAGGGETQYF.

The chain joins TRBV2 to TRBJ2-7; weak D call: TRBD2 (6 bases). This CDR3 is 17 amino acids long. V was pared by 1 base and J by 4 bases, with 20 bases between. CDR1 SNHLY and CDR2 FYNNEI come from the germline V gene. The CDR3 protein is CASSEDAAMRGKYEQYF. In nucleotides, the CDR3 is TGTGCCAGCAGTGAAGACGCGGCGATGCGGGGCAAATACGAGCAGTACTTC.

The V and J genes are TRBV4-1 and TRBJ2-7; TRBD1 agrees at 7 bases. The CDR3 has 15 amino acids. Trimming at V came to 0 bases and at J to 4 bases, leaving 6 bases not matched to a gene. The germline V gene encodes CDR1 MGHRA and CDR2 YSYEKL. CDR3 loop: CASSQDTRQGYEQYF. The CDR3 region has the DNA TGCGCCAGCAGCCAAGATACGAGACAGGGTTACGAGCAGTACTTC.

There are a few counts of this clone. Other DNA sequences of this sample code for an identical CDR3. The V and J genes are TRBV5-6 and TRBJ2-5; D is tentatively TRBD1 or TRBD2 (7 bases each). V gave up 0 bases and J gave up 5 bases, with 14 bases separating them. CDR3 size: 15 residues. Germline-derived CDR1 and CDR2 are SGHDT and YYEEEE. This chain's CDR3 is CASSLVAGGGETQYF. CDR3 in DNA: TGTGCCAGCAGCTTGGTTGCAGGGGGAGGGGAGACCCAGTACTTC. Supplemented by reference TRBV5-6 and TRBJ2-5, the full variable domain reads DAGVTQSPTHLIKTRGQQVTLRCSPKSGHDTVSWYQQALGQGPQFIFQYYEEEERQRGNFPDRFSGHQFPNYSSELNVNALLLGDSALYLCASSLVAGGGETQYFGPGTRLLVL.

The chain combines TRBV7-9 with TRBJ2-1; no definite D call. CDR1 and CDR2 (germline): SEHNR, FQNEAQ (reference sequence). Trimming left V 5 bases short and J 6 bases short, with 11 bases between. The CDR3 loop spans 13 amino acids. This CDR3 reads CASSPNSRNEQFF. The CDR3 DNA follows: TGTGCCAGCAGCCCTAATTCGCGCAATGAGCAGTTCTTC.